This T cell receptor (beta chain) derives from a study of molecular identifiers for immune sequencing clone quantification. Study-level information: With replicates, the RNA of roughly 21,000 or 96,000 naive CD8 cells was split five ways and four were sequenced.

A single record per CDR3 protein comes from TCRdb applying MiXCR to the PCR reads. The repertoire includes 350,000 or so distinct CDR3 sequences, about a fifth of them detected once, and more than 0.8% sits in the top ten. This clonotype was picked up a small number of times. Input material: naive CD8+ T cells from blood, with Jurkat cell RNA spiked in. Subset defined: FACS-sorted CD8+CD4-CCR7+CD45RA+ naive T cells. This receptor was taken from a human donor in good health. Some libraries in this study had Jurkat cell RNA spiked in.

DNA for the CDR3: TGTGCCAGCAGACGAGAGACTAGCGTCACAGATACGCAGTATTTT. Translated, it gives CASRRETSVTDTQYF. The V gene is TRBV12-3 or TRBV12-4, the J gene TRBJ2-3, with TRBD2 matching 8 bases. The junction had 7 bases not matched to a gene; V was cut back by 6 bases and J by 2 bases. The CDR3 contains 15 residues.